The entry below describes one T cell receptor (beta chain). What it binds is not known. The record originates from a study of cytomegalovirus exposure and HLA in healthy donors. The study's findings and limits: CMV antigen specificity of three CMV-associated chains was confirmed in vitro. Roughly uniform sequencing depth across donors was assumed, possibly incorrectly. Analysis was carried out at a later point, and it linked a missense DCLRE1C variant to TCR beta V- and J-gene trimming.

Researchers ran the PCR with 60 Vbeta and 13 Jbeta primers. Generated by immunoSEQ multiplex PCR, the TCRdb table keeps only in-frame clones and is missing some. This table holds 95,000 to 150,000 clones, over 70% found once. The receptor comes from a man between 40 and 49 years old in good health and CMV-seropositive. The material sequenced was PBMCs.

The CDR3 coding sequence is TGTGCCAGCAGCAGGGGACCGGGAAACACCATATATTTT. Amino acids: CASSRGPGNTIYF. This chain connects TRBV6-5 to TRBJ1-3, with D possibly matching TRBD1 (6 bases). Germline CDR1 reads MNHEY; CDR2 reads SVGAGI. The CDR3 loop spans 13 amino acids. The V and J ends lost 6 bases and 4 bases respectively, with 10 bases between them.